This entry lists 4 T cell receptor beta chains sequenced from one sample in a study of blood T cell repertoires in COVID-19. Profiled with immunoSEQ multiplex PCR; TCRdb holds only in-frame clones, not every one. The data show 75,000 to 85,000 clones, approximately 89% seen once. Sequencing was carried out using peripheral blood. Every receptor here comes from a man aged 50 to 60 with active COVID-19.

The chain recombines TRBV4-3 with TRBJ2-2; D remains ambiguous. Germline V CDR1 and CDR2: LGHNA, YSLEER. With 0 bases removed from V and 3 bases from J, the gap between germline ends came to 5 bases. This CDR3 has 14 residues. The CDR3 region is CASSQDPYTGELFF. Written as DNA, the CDR3 is TGCGCCAGCAGCCAAGACCCTTACACCGGGGAGCTGTTTTTT.

This sequence joins TRBV7-2 and TRBJ2-5; the match to TRBD2 covers 11 bases. This CDR3 is 15 amino acids long. Germline V gene data show CDR1 as SGHTA and CDR2 as FQGNSA. Losses at the gene ends were 5 bases for V and 7 bases for J; bases not matched to a gene: 9. CDR3 residues: CASSVIAGGPGTQYF. Written as DNA, the CDR3 is TGTGCCAGCAGCGTCATAGCGGGGGGGCCGGGGACCCAGTACTTC.

This sequence joins TRBV6-2 or TRBV6-3 and TRBJ2-5, with D perhaps matching TRBD2 (6 bases). Deletions cut 6 bases from V and 5 bases from J, with 16 bases between. The germline V gene has CDR1 MNHEY and CDR2 SVGEGT. The CDR3 has 14 amino acids. In DNA, the CDR3 is TGTGCCAGCAGCGAGCCTAGCGTCCGGGAGACCCAGTACTTC. Its protein is CASSEPSVRETQYF.

The V call is TRBV7-2, the J call TRBJ2-7; the match to TRBD1 covers 7 bases. Germline-derived CDR1 and CDR2 are SGHTA and FQGNSA. The CDR3 totals 15 residues. J gave up 3 bases and V 4 bases, and 9 bases lay outside the gene matches. The CDR3 sequence: CASSSPTGTNYEQYF. The DNA of the CDR3 is TGTGCCAGCAGCTCTCCGACAGGGACGAACTACGAGCAGTACTTC.